The clone carrying this TCR beta chain was recorded a few times. The data belong to a study of early T cells in non-severe SARS-CoV-2 infection. Individual cDNA molecules carried attached unique molecular identifiers. TCRdb called the 5' RACE reads again in MiXCR, with one record for every CDR3 protein. The data hold 60,000 to 70,000 distinct CDR3 sequences, with more than 4% observed a single time. Trimming took 4 bases from V and 9 from J; bases not matched to a gene: 8. Germline-derived CDR1 and CDR2 are SGHTA and FQGNSA. The CDR3 is made up of 13 amino acids. This clonotype originated in an adult who was a healthcare worker with PCR-confirmed SARS-CoV-2 infection or an uninfected control (not recorded which). The chain links TRBV7-2 to TRBJ2-5; 7 positions match TRBD1. Material for sequencing was whole blood. CDR3 amino acids: CASSWTGESSQYF. The DNA of the CDR3 is TGTGCCAGCAGCTGGACAGGCGAATCGTCCCAGTACTTC.